Listed below are T cell receptor beta chains from one sample, sequenced in a study of cytomegalovirus exposure and HLA in healthy donors. Some clones are missing from TCRdb's copy, which holds only in-frame ones; the method was immunoSEQ multiplex PCR. The sample has about 120,000 clones, approximately 90% seen once; the top ten hold approximately 1.8%. Sequences were obtained from PBMCs. The receptors were gathered from a man aged 18 to 30 in good health and CMV-seronegative. Each CDR3 is given with its conserved first and last residue. Fields, in order: J gene, D gene, V gene, clone size, CDR3 protein, CDR3 DNA. D genes are given only for firm matches. Rows give clone size only sometimes, using once, few, many, or a class for an expanded clone.

j_gene: TRBJ2-5
d_gene: .
v_gene: TRBV6-6
abundance: .
CDR3aa: CASSYFEGTGSQYF
CDR3nt: TGTGCCAGCAGTTACTTTGAGGGAACGGGGTCCCAGTACTTC

j_gene: TRBJ2-5
d_gene: .
v_gene: TRBV9
abundance: .
CDR3aa: CASSVESGGNQETQYF
CDR3nt: TGTGCCAGCAGCGTAGAGTCAGGGGGGAACCAAGAGACCCAGTACTTC

j_gene: TRBJ2-3
d_gene: .
v_gene: TRBV19
abundance: .
CDR3aa: CASSSISRGSDTQYF
CDR3nt: TGTGCCAGTAGCTCCATCTCCCGGGGGTCAGATACGCAGTATTTT

j_gene: TRBJ2-1
d_gene: TRBD2
v_gene: TRBV7-9
abundance: .
CDR3aa: CASSLGLAGVRYEQFF
CDR3nt: TGTGCCAGCAGCTTAGGACTAGCGGGAGTTCGCTATGAGCAGTTCTTC

j_gene: TRBJ1-5
d_gene: .
v_gene: TRBV23-1
abundance: .
CDR3aa: CASSQPDGRQGGSNQPQHF
CDR3nt: TGCGCCAGCAGTCAACCCGACGGTAGGCAGGGTGGCAGCAATCAGCCCCAGCATTTT

j_gene: TRBJ2-1
d_gene: .
v_gene: TRBV4-1
abundance: .
CDR3aa: CASSQVVVAGRVF
CDR3nt: TGCGCCAGCAGCCAAGTTGTGGTCGCGGGTAGGGTCTTC

j_gene: TRBJ2-7
d_gene: TRBD2
v_gene: TRBV28
abundance: .
CDR3aa: CASRPGLAGSYEQYF
CDR3nt: TGTGCCAGCAGACCCGGACTAGCGGGCTCCTACGAGCAGTACTTC

j_gene: TRBJ1-4
d_gene: TRBD1
v_gene: TRBV28
abundance: .
CDR3aa: CASSRTPGTGNEKLFF
CDR3nt: TGTGCCAGCAGTCGTACCCCCGGGACAGGGAATGAAAAACTGTTTTTT

j_gene: TRBJ2-1
d_gene: TRBD2
v_gene: TRBV4-1
abundance: once
CDR3aa: CASSQKALAGGPVSLHNEQFF
CDR3nt: TGCGCCAGCAGCCAGAAGGCACTAGCGGGAGGGCCGGTAAGTCTCCACAATGAGCAGTTCTTC

j_gene: TRBJ1-1
d_gene: .
v_gene: TRBV27
abundance: .
CDR3aa: CASSLSGSWTEAFF
CDR3nt: TGTGCCAGCAGTTTATCGGGCAGCTGGACTGAAGCTTTCTTT

j_gene: TRBJ1-2
d_gene: .
v_gene: TRBV27
abundance: .
CDR3aa: CASSLLAWSGVGVSGYTF
CDR3nt: TGTGCCAGCAGTTTATTGGCCTGGTCGGGGGTTGGGGTTTCTGGCTACACCTTC

j_gene: TRBJ2-7
d_gene: .
v_gene: TRBV6-1
abundance: .
CDR3aa: CASSGQGAAIYEQYF
CDR3nt: TGTGCCAGCAGTGGTCAAGGGGCCGCAATCTACGAGCAGTACTTC

j_gene: TRBJ2-3
d_gene: .
v_gene: TRBV6-5
abundance: .
CDR3aa: CASSYSGVSDTQYF
CDR3nt: TGTGCCAGCAGTTACTCCGGGGTTTCAGATACGCAGTATTTT

j_gene: TRBJ2-1
d_gene: .
v_gene: TRBV28
abundance: .
CDR3aa: CASSPLATNEQFF
CDR3nt: TGTGCCAGCAGTCCACTAGCAACCAATGAGCAGTTCTTC

j_gene: TRBJ2-5
d_gene: TRBD2
v_gene: TRBV29-1
abundance: .
CDR3aa: CSVGREELETQYF
CDR3nt: TGCAGCGTTGGCCGGGAGGAATTAGAGACCCAGTACTTC

j_gene: TRBJ2-7
d_gene: .
v_gene: TRBV4-3
abundance: .
CDR3aa: CASSQGQGNYEQYF
CDR3nt: TGCGCCAGCAGCCAAGGGCAGGGGAACTACGAGCAGTACTTC

j_gene: TRBJ2-1
d_gene: .
v_gene: TRBV9
abundance: .
CDR3aa: CASSVVGDRINEQFF
CDR3nt: TGTGCCAGCAGCGTAGTGGGCGACAGGATAAATGAGCAGTTCTTC

j_gene: TRBJ1-3
d_gene: TRBD1
v_gene: TRBV28
abundance: .
CDR3aa: CASSPTGVEGNTIYF
CDR3nt: TGTGCCAGCAGCCCCACAGGGGTGGAAGGAAACACCATATATTTT

j_gene: TRBJ1-4
d_gene: .
v_gene: TRBV5-6
abundance: .
CDR3aa: CASSQMGARDEKLFF
CDR3nt: TGTGCCAGCTCACAGATGGGGGCGCGGGATGAAAAACTGTTTTTT

j_gene: TRBJ1-1
d_gene: .
v_gene: TRBV28
abundance: .
CDR3aa: CASSFQPFFGGTEAFF
CDR3nt: TGTGCCAGCAGTTTCCAACCTTTTTTCGGGGGTACTGAAGCTTTCTTT

j_gene: TRBJ1-4
d_gene: TRBD1
v_gene: TRBV28
abundance: .
CDR3aa: CASSFEQGFLPNEKLFF
CDR3nt: TGTGCCAGCAGTTTCGAACAGGGGTTCCTCCCCAATGAAAAACTGTTTTTT

j_gene: TRBJ2-5
d_gene: .
v_gene: TRBV15
abundance: .
CDR3aa: CATSSWGDSSNGRAETQYF
CDR3nt: TGTGCCACCAGCAGCTGGGGGGACAGCAGTAACGGCCGGGCAGAGACCCAGTACTTC

j_gene: TRBJ1-3
d_gene: .
v_gene: TRBV15
abundance: .
CDR3aa: CATSRSRTPSSGNTIYF
CDR3nt: TGTGCCACCAGCAGATCCCGGACACCAAGCTCTGGAAACACCATATATTTT

j_gene: TRBJ2-7
d_gene: .
v_gene: TRBV2
abundance: .
CDR3aa: CASSERHLRVSEQYF
CDR3nt: TGTGCCAGCAGTGAAAGACATCTGAGGGTCTCCGAGCAGTACTTC

j_gene: TRBJ2-3
d_gene: .
v_gene: TRBV5-1
abundance: .
CDR3aa: CASSLEGGHGVDTQYF
CDR3nt: TGCGCCAGCAGCTTGGAGGGAGGTCACGGGGTAGATACGCAGTATTTT

j_gene: TRBJ2-1
d_gene: .
v_gene: TRBV27
abundance: .
CDR3aa: CASRRLESSYNEQFF
CDR3nt: TGTGCCAGCAGAAGACTGGAAAGCTCCTACAATGAGCAGTTCTTC

j_gene: TRBJ1-6
d_gene: TRBD1
v_gene: TRBV28
abundance: .
CDR3aa: CASSTKWTGPFVVVEPLHF
CDR3nt: TGTGCCAGCAGTACGAAATGGACAGGGCCTTTCGTCGTCGTTGAGCCCCTCCACTTT

j_gene: TRBJ2-2
d_gene: TRBD2
v_gene: TRBV28
abundance: .
CDR3aa: CASSLWTSGSLNTGELFF
CDR3nt: TGTGCCAGCAGTTTGTGGACTAGCGGAAGTCTGAACACCGGGGAGCTGTTTTTT

j_gene: TRBJ1-1
d_gene: .
v_gene: TRBV18
abundance: .
CDR3aa: CASSPQLGATEAFF
CDR3nt: TGTGCCAGCTCACCACAGCTAGGGGCAACTGAAGCTTTCTTT

j_gene: TRBJ2-2
d_gene: .
v_gene: TRBV4-1
abundance: .
CDR3aa: CASSQAFLQRKNTGELFF
CDR3nt: TGCGCCAGCAGCCAAGCATTCCTACAGAGAAAGAACACCGGGGAGCTGTTTTTT

j_gene: TRBJ2-3
d_gene: TRBD2
v_gene: TRBV5-4
abundance: .
CDR3aa: CASSLAGTDTQYF
CDR3nt: TGTGCCAGCAGCCTAGCGGGAACAGATACGCAGTATTTT

j_gene: TRBJ1-1
d_gene: TRBD1
v_gene: TRBV29-1
abundance: .
CDR3aa: CSVRTGTNTEAFF
CDR3nt: TGCAGCGTCCGGACAGGGACGAACACTGAAGCTTTCTTT

j_gene: TRBJ2-3
d_gene: .
v_gene: TRBV4-2
abundance: .
CDR3aa: CASSHVSGTDTQYF
CDR3nt: TGTGCCAGCAGCCACGTGTCGGGGACAGATACGCAGTATTTT

j_gene: TRBJ2-1
d_gene: TRBD2
v_gene: TRBV18
abundance: .
CDR3aa: CASSGTSGSNNEQFF
CDR3nt: TGTGCCAGCTCGGGCACTAGCGGGAGTAACAATGAGCAGTTCTTC

j_gene: TRBJ1-4
d_gene: .
v_gene: TRBV5-6
abundance: .
CDR3aa: CASSSPREWNEKLFF
CDR3nt: TGTGCCAGCAGCTCCCCCCGGGAGTGGAATGAAAAACTGTTTTTT

j_gene: TRBJ1-2
d_gene: .
v_gene: TRBV14
abundance: .
CDR3aa: CASSQDVILTGANYGYTF
CDR3nt: TGTGCCAGCAGCCAAGATGTTATCCTGACAGGCGCTAACTATGGCTACACCTTC

j_gene: TRBJ2-1
d_gene: .
v_gene: TRBV7-9
abundance: .
CDR3aa: CASSPLRTAYNNEQFF
CDR3nt: TGTGCCAGCAGCCCCCTCCGGACAGCGTACAATAATGAGCAGTTCTTC

j_gene: TRBJ2-7
d_gene: .
v_gene: TRBV28
abundance: .
CDR3aa: CASSLAGTPITQEYF
CDR3nt: TGTGCCAGCAGTTTGGCCGGGACACCAATTACCCAAGAGTACTTC

j_gene: TRBJ2-3
d_gene: TRBD2
v_gene: TRBV7-6
abundance: .
CDR3aa: CASSLVGLAGRFTDTQYF
CDR3nt: TGTGCCAGCAGCTTAGTCGGACTAGCGGGACGGTTTACAGATACGCAGTATTTT

j_gene: TRBJ2-7
d_gene: TRBD1
v_gene: TRBV6-5
abundance: .
CDR3aa: CASTLGQGAYEQYF
CDR3nt: TGTGCCAGCACCCTGGGGCAGGGGGCCTACGAGCAGTACTTC